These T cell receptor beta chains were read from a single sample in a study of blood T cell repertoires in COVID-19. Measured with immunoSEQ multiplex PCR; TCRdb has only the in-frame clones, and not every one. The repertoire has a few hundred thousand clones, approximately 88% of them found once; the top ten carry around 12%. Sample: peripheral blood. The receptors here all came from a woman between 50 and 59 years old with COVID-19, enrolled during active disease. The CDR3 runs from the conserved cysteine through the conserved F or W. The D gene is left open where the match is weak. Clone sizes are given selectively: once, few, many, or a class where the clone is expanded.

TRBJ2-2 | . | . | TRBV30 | TGTGCCTGGAGTGTAGGCAGGGCTAGCACCGGGGAGCTGTTTTTT | CAWSVGRASTGELFF
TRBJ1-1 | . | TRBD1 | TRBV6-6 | TGTGCCAGCAGTCTGGGACAGGGGATCAGTTTGAACACTGAAGCTTTCTTT | CASSLGQGISLNTEAFF
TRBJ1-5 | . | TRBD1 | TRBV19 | TGTGCCAGTATTAGGACAGGCCCTCGGGGAAATCAGCCCCAGCATTTT | CASIRTGPRGNQPQHF
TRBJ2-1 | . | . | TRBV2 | TGTGCCAGCAGTCCCCTCGGCAATGAGCAGTTCTTC | CASSPLGNEQFF
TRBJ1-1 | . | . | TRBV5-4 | TGTGCCAGCAGCTTCGCTGACATTCAGGGTAACACTGAAGCTTTCTTT | CASSFADIQGNTEAFF
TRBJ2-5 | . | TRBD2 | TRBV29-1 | TGCAGCGTTGAAGATCTCGTCGTCGGACTAGCGGGGACCCAAGAGACCCAGTACTTC | CSVEDLVVGLAGTQETQYF
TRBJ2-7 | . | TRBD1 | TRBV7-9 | TGTGCCAGCAGCCTACTAAGCCGGGACAGGGGGCTCCGCCACTACGAGCAGTACTTC | CASSLLSRDRGLRHYEQYF
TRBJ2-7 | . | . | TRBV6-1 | TGTGCCAGCAGTTATGCCTACGAGCAGTACTTC | CASSYAYEQYF
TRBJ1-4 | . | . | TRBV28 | TGTGCCAGCAGTGTTGCGAATCGCGAAAAACTGTTTTTT | CASSVANREKLFF
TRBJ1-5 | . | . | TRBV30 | TGTGCCTGGAGTCTGGGAGTAAAGGATCAGCCCCAGCATTTT | CAWSLGVKDQPQHF
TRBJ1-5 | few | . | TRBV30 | TGTGCCTGGACCCGGGGGGGACAGCCCCAGCATTTT | CAWTRGGQPQHF
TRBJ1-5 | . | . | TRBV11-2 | TGTGCCAGCAGCTTATCCGGGAGCAGCAATCAGCCCCAGCATTTT | CASSLSGSSNQPQHF
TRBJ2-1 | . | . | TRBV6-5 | TGTGCCAGCAGCCGATTCGACGGACAGTACAATGAGCAGTTCTTC | CASSRFDGQYNEQFF
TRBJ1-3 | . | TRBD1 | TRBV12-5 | TGTGCTAGTGGTTTGAACCGACAGGGGGCCACTGGAAACACCATATATTTT | CASGLNRQGATGNTIYF
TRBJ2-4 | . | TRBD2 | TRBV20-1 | TGCAGTGCTAGTTTTGGTAGCGGGGGTTCCAAAAACATTCAGTACTTC | CSASFGSGGSKNIQYF
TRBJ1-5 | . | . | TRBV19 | TGTGCCAGTACCGTTAGGGACACCAATCAGCCCCAGCATTTT | CASTVRDTNQPQHF
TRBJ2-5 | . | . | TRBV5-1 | TGCGCCAGCAGGGAGGAGGCAGAGACCCAGTACTTC | CASREEAETQYF
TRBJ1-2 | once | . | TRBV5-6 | TGTGCCAGCAGTCCCCAAACTACGTCCTATGGCTACACCTTC | CASSPQTTSYGYTF
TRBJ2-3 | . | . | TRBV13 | TGTGCCAGCAGCTTAGTCGGGACTAGCACAGATACGCAGTATTTT | CASSLVGTSTDTQYF
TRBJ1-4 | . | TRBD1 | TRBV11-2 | TGTGCCAGCAGCTTGGGACAGGGGGACGAAAAACTGTTTTTT | CASSLGQGDEKLFF
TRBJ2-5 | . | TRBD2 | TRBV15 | TGTGCCACCAGCAGAGAAGGTAGCGGGCTCCAAGAGACCCAGTACTTC | CATSREGSGLQETQYF
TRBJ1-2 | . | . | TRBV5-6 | TGTGCCAGCAGTCGGACAGTATATGGCTACACCTTC | CASSRTVYGYTF
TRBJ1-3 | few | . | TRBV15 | TGTGCCACCAGGGTTAGCTCTGGAAACACCATATATTTT | CATRVSSGNTIYF
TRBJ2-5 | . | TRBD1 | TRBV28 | TGTGCCAGCAGTCGAGCCTCCGGGACAGGGGGCGAGGAGACCCAGTACTTC | CASSRASGTGGEETQYF
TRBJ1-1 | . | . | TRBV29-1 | TGCAGCGCTATGACAGACCCGAACACTGAAGCTTTCTTT | CSAMTDPNTEAFF
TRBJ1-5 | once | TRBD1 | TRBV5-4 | TGTGCCAGCAGCTCGGGACAGGACAATCAGCCCCAGCATTTT | CASSSGQDNQPQHF
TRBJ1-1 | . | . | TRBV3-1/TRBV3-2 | TGTGCCAGCAGCCCTCGGACATTATACAACACTGAAGCTTTCTTT | CASSPRTLYNTEAFF
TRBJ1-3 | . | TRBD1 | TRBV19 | TGTGCCAGTAGTGCTCCGGGACAGGGGGCACGAGGAAACACCATATATTTT | CASSAPGQGARGNTIYF
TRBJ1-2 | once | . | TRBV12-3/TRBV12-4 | TGTGCCAGCAGTTTAACCGGCTATGGCTACACCTTC | CASSLTGYGYTF
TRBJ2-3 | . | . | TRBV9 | TGTGCCAGCAGGTCCGGGGGGCATACAGATACGCAGTATTTT | CASRSGGHTDTQYF
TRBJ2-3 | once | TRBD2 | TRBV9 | TGTGCCAGCAGCGTCACTAGCGGGGCAGCAGATACGCAGTATTTT | CASSVTSGAADTQYF
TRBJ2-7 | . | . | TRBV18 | TGTGCCAGCTCACCACCGGGACACTCCTACGAGCAGTACTTC | CASSPPGHSYEQYF
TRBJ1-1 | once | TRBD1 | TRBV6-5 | TGTGCCAGCAGCGGGGACAGATTAAGGGACACTGAAGCTTTCTTT | CASSGDRLRDTEAFF